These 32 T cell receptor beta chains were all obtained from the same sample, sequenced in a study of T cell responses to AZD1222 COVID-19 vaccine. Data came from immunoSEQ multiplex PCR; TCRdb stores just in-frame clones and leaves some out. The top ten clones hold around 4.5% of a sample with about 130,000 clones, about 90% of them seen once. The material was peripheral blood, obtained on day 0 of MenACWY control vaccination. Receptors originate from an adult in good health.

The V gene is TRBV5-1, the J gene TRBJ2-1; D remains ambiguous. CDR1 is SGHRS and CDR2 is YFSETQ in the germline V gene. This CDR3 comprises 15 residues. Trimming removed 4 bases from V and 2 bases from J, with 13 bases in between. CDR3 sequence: CASSPDGPPYNEQFF. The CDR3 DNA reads TGCGCCAGCAGCCCCGACGGACCCCCCTACAATGAGCAGTTCTTC.

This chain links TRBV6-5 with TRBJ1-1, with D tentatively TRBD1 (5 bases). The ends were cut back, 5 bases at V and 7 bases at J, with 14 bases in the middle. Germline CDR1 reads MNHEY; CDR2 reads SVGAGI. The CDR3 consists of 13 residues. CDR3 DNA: TGTGCCAGCAGTCCCGCCGGGGCTAATGAAGCTTTCTTT. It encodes CASSPAGANEAFF.

CDR3 loop: CASSGYSRRTGTGVEQYV. CDR3 in DNA: TGTGCCAGCAGCGGATACTCAAGACGTACCGGGACAGGGGTCGAGCAGTACGTC. The chain links TRBV2 to TRBJ2-7, with 10 nucleotides matching TRBD1. V lost 6 bases and J lost 6; bases outside the gene matches: 20. The CDR3 covers 18 residues. Germline CDR1 reads SNHLY; CDR2 reads FYNNEI.

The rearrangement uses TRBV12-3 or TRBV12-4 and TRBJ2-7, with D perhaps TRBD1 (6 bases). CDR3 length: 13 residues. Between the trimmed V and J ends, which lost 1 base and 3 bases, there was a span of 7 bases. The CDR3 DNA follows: TGTGCCAGCAGTTTAGAGGGACACTACGAGCAGTACGTC. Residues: CASSLEGHYEQYV.

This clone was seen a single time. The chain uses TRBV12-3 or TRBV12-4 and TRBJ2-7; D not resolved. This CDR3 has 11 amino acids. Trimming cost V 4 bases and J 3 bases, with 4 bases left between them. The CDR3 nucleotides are TGTGCCAGCAGTTCTCTCTACGAGCAGTACTTC. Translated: CASSSLYEQYF.

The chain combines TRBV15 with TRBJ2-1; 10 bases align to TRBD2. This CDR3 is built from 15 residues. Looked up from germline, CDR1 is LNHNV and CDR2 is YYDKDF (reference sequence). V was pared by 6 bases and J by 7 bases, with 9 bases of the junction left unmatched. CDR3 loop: CATSPGTSVGNEQFF. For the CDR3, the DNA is TGTGCCACCAGTCCCGGGACTAGCGTCGGGAATGAGCAGTTCTTC.

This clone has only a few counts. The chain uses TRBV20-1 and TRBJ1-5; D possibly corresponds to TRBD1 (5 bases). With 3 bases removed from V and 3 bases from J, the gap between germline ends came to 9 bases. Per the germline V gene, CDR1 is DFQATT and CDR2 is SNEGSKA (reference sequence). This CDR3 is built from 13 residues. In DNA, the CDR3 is TGCAGTGCTAGTTCAGGGATCAATCAGCCCCAGCATTTT. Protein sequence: CSASSGINQPQHF.

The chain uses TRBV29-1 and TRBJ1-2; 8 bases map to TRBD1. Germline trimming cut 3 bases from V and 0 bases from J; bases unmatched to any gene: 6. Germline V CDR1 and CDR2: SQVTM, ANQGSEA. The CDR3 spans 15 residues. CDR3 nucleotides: TGCAGCGTTGAGGGGGGGACAGGAGCTAACTATGGCTACACCTTC. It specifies CSVEGGTGANYGYTF.

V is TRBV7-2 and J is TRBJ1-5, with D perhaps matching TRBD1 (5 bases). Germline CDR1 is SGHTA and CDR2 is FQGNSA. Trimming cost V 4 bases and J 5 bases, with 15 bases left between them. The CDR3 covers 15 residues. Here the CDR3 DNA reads TGTGCCAGCAGCTCCCTGGCACAGGATCATCAGCCCCAGCATTTT. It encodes CASSSLAQDHQPQHF.

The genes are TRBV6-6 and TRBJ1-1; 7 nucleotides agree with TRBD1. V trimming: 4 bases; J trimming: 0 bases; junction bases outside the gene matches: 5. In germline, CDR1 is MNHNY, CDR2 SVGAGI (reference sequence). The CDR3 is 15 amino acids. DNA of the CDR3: TGTGCCAGCAGTTCCAAACAGGGGATGAACACTGAAGCTTTCTTT. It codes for CASSSKQGMNTEAFF.

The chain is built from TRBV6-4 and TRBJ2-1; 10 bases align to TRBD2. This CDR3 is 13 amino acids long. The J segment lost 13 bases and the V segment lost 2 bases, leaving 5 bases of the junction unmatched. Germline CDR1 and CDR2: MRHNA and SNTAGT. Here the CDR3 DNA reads TGTGCCAGCAGTGACAAAGGACTAGCGGATCAGTTCTTC. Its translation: CASSDKGLADQFF.

CDR3 nucleotides: TGTGCCAGCAGCCACAACACCGGGGAGCTGTTTTTT. Translation: CASSHNTGELFF. The chain links TRBV5-5 to TRBJ2-2; D call uncertain. This CDR3 is built from 12 residues. V was trimmed by 4 bases and J by 2 bases, leaving 3 bases between them. Germline CDR1 is SGHKS and CDR2 is YYEKEE (reference sequence).

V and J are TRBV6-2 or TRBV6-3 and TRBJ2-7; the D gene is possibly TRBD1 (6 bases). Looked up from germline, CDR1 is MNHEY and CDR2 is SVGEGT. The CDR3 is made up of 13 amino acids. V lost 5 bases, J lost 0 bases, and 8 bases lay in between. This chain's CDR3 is CASSNRDSYEQYV. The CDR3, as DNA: TGTGCCAGCAGTAACAGGGACTCCTACGAGCAGTACGTC.

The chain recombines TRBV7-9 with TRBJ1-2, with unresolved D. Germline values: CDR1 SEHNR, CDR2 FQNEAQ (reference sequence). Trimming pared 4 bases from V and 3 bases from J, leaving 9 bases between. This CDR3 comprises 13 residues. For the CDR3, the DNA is TGTGCCAGCAGCTCCGGATACTACTATGGCTACACCTTC. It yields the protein CASSSGYYYGYTF.

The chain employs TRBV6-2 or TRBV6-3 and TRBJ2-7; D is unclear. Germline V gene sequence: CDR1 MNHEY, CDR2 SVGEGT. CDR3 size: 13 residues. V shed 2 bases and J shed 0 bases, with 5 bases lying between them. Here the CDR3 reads CASSYQSSYEQYV. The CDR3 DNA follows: TGTGCCAGCAGTTACCAGTCCTCCTACGAGCAGTACGTC.

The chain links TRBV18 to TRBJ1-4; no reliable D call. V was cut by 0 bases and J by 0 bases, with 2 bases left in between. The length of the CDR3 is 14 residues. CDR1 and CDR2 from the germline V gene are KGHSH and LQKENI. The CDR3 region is CASSPPSTNEKLFF. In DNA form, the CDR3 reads TGTGCCAGCTCACCACCATCAACTAATGAAAAACTGTTTTTT. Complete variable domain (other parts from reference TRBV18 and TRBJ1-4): NAGVMQNPRHLVRRRGQEARLRCSPMKGHSHVYWYRQLPEEGLKFMVYLQKENIIDESGMPKERFSAEFPKEGPSILRIQQVVRGDSAAYFCASSPPSTNEKLFFGSGTQLSVL.

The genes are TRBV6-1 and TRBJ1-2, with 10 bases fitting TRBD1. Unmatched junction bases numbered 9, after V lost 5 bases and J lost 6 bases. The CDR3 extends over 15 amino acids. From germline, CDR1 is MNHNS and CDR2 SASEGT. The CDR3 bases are TGTGCCAGCAGTCCCCTTGACAGGGGGCGCGATGGCTACACCTTC. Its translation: CASSPLDRGRDGYTF.

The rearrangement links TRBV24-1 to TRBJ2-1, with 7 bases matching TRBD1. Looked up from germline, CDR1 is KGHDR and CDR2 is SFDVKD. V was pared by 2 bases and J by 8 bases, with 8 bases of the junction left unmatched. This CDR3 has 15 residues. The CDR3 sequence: CATSDSDRVLHEQFF. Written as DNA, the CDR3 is TGTGCCACCAGTGATTCAGACAGGGTGTTGCATGAGCAGTTCTTC.

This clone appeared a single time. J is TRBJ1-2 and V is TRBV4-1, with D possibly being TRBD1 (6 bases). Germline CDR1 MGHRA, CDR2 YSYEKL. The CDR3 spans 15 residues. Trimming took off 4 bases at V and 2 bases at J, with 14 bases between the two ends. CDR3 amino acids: CASSLGPGTNYGYTF. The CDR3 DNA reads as TGCGCCAGCAGCCTGGGGCCCGGGACAAACTATGGCTACACCTTC.

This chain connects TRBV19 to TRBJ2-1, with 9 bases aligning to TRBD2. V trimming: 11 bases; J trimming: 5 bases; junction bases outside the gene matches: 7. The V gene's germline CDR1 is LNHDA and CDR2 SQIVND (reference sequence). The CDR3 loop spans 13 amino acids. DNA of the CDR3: TGTGCCCGCGGGGGGGGGATGAACAATGAGCAGTTCTTC. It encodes CARGGGMNNEQFF. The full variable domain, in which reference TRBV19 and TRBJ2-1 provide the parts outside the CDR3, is DGGITQSPKYLFRKEGQNVTLSCEQNLNHDAMYWYRQDPGQGLRLIYYSQIVNDFQKGDIAEGYSVSREKKESFPLTVTSAQKNPTAFYLCARGGGMNNEQFFGPGTRLTVL.

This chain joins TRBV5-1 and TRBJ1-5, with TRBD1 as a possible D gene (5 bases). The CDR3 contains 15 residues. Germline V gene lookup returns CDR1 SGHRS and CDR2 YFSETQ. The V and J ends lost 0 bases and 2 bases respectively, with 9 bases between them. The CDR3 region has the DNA TGCGCCAGCAGCTTGGAAGGGGTCGGCAATCAGCCCCAGCATTTT. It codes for CASSLEGVGNQPQHF.

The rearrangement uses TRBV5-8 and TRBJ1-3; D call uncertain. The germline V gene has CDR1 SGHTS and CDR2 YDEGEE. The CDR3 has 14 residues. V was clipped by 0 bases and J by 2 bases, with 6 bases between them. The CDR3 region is CASSLGGTGNTIYF. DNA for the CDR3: TGTGCCAGCAGCTTGGGCGGGACTGGAAACACCATATATTTT.

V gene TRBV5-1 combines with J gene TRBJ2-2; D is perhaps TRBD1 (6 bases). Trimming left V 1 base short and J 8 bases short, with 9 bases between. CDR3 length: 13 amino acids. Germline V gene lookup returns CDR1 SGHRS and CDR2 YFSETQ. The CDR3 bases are TGCGCCAGCAGCTTGACAGGGTTGGGGGAGCTGTTTTTT. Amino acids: CASSLTGLGELFF.

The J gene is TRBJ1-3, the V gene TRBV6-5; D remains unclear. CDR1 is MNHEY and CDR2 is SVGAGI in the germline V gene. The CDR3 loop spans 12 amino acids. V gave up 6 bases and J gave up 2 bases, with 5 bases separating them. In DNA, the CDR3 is TGTGCCAGCAGGGGTGCTGGAAACACCATATATTTT. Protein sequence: CASRGAGNTIYF.

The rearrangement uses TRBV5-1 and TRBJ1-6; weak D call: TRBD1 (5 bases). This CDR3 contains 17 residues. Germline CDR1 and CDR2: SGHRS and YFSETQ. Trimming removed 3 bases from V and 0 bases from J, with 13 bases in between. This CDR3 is CASSYPEGPSYNSPLHF. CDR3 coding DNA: TGCGCCAGCAGCTACCCGGAGGGGCCCTCCTATAATTCACCCCTCCACTTT.

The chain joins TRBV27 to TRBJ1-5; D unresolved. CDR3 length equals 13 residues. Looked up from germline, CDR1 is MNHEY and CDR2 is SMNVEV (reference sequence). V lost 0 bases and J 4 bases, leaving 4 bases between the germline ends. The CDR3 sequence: CASSLSVNQPQHF. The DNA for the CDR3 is TGTGCCAGCAGTTTATCGGTAAATCAGCCCCAGCATTTT.

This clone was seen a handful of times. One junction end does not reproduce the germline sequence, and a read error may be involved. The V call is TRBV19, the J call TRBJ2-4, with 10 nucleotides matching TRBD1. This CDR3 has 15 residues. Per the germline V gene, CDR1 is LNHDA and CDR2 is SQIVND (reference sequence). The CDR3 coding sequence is TGTGCCAGTAGTCTAGACGGGACAGGGGCAAACATTCAGTACTTC. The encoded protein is CASSLDGTGANIQYF.

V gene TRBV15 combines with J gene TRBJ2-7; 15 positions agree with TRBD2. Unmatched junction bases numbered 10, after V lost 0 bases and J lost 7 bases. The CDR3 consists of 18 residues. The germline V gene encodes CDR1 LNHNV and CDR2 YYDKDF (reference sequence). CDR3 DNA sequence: TGTGCCACCAGCAGAGATCGCTTGGGACTAGCGGGGGGTGGAGAGCAGTACGTC. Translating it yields CATSRDRLGLAGGGEQYV.

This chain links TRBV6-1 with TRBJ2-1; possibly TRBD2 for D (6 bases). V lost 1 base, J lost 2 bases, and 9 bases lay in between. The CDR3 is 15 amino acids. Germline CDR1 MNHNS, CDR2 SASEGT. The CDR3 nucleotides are TGTGCCAGCAGTGAAGTGGGAGGACCCTACAATGAGCAGTTCTTC. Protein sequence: CASSEVGGPYNEQFF.

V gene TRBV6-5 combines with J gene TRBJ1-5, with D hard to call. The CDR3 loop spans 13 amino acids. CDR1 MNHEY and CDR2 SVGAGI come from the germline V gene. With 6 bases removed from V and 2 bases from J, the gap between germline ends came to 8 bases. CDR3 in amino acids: CASRPAGNQPQHF. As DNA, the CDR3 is TGTGCCAGCAGACCAGCGGGCAATCAGCCCCAGCATTTT.

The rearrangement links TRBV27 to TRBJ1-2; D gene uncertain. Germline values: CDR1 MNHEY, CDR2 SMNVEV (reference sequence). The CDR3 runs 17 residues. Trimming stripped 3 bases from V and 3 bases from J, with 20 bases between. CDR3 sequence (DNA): TGTGCCAGCAGTTTCTCTCCCTTCGGGCAGGAAGACTATGGCTACACCTTC. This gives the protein CASSFSPFGQEDYGYTF.

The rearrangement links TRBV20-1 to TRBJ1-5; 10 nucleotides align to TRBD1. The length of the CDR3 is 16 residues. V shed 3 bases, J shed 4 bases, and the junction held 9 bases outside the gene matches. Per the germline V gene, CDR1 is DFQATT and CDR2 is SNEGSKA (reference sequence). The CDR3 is CSASSTGTGENQPQHF. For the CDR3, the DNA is TGCAGTGCTAGTTCCACCGGGACAGGGGAAAATCAGCCCCAGCATTTT.